The clone carrying this TCR beta chain was found a few times. Its antigen is not known. The V end lost 3 bases, the J end lost 4 bases, and 29 bases lay between the germline ends. Germline V gene data show CDR1 as SGHVS and CDR2 as FQNEAQ. This CDR3 contains 20 residues. The data were obtained in a study of T cell repertoires in cytomegalovirus infection. At the level of the study: In public TCR beta signatures, there were indications of both CMV infection and matching HLA type.

General study results and limits: The ex vivo response was dominated by HLA-C-restricted CMV-specific TCR beta clonotypes. Carriers of CMV plus the relevant HLA were identified by cumulative public TCR beta family frequency.

TCRdb called the reads again in MiXCR, with one record for every CDR3 protein. The sample contains 640,000 or so distinct CDR3 sequences, about 33% of which appear only once. This receptor was identified in a human donor in good health (CMV status not recorded). Some clones in this sample may be carry-over from other donors' samples. The chain has TRBV7-8 and TRBJ2-3, with D tentatively TRBD1 (7 bases). The sample consisted of cultured PBMCs, taken from culture after CMV antigen stimulation. CDR3 nucleotide sequence: TGTGCCAGCAGCTTTCGTGAGGGGGCGGGAACTAGATCGTCGTCAGATACGCAGTATTTT. Residues: CASSFREGAGTRSSSDTQYF.